One sample yielded the 8 T cell receptor beta chains listed below, sequenced in a study of CD8+ T cells in alopecia areata. The treatment was: oral pan-JAK inhibitor, 5-10 mg twice daily. After isolation, RNA underwent reverse transcription to generate cDNA as the sequencing template. Data came from immunoSEQ multiplex PCR; TCRdb stores just in-frame clones and leaves some out. The data contain about 190,000 clones, around 60% of them singletons. The starting material was CD8+ T cells sorted from blood, obtained at week 24, from a patient treated with tofacitinib. These receptor sequences come from a human donor with alopecia areata.

This clone was recorded once. In nucleotides, the CDR3 is TGTGCCAGCAGCTTAGGGCTGGGAACTGGCTACACCTTC. Amino acids: CASSLGLGTGYTF. V usage is TRBV7-9 and J usage is TRBJ1-2; D call uncertain. The germline CDR1 and CDR2 sequences are SEHNR and FQNEAQ (reference sequence). V was pared by 1 base and J by 7 bases, with 10 bases between. The CDR3 covers 13 residues.

The rearrangement joins TRBV9 to TRBJ1-2; D uncertain. The CDR3 contains 11 residues. From germline, CDR1 is SGDLS and CDR2 YYNGEE. Trimming stripped 0 bases from V and 8 bases from J, with 5 bases between. CDR3 in DNA: TGTGCCAGCAGCGTAGCCTCCGGCTACACCTTC. Its translation is CASSVASGYTF.

The chain carries TRBV7-9 and TRBJ1-1; 7 bases are a match to TRBD1. The germline gives CDR1 SEHNR, CDR2 FQNEAQ (reference sequence). V shed 4 bases, J shed 0 bases, and the junction held 11 bases outside the gene matches. The CDR3 has 17 residues. The CDR3, as DNA: TGTGCCAGCAGCTCACCTGAGGACAGGAACATGAACACTGAAGCTTTCTTT. This encodes CASSSPEDRNMNTEAFF.

Concerning this clone: At the DNA level, this CDR3 is encoded by other sequences in the same sample as well. The chain has TRBV4-1 and TRBJ2-7; D is uncertain. Trimming removed 0 bases from V and 0 bases from J, with 3 bases in between. This CDR3 is built from 13 residues. The germline V gene has CDR1 MGHRA and CDR2 YSYEKL. Written as DNA, the CDR3 is TGCGCCAGCAGCCAAGAGCCCTCCTACGAGCAGTACTTC. The encoded protein is CASSQEPSYEQYF.

J is TRBJ1-4 and V is TRBV9; D ambiguous. CDR1 is SGDLS, CDR2 YYNGEE, per germline. CDR3 length: 14 residues. The V and J ends lost 0 bases and 5 bases respectively, with 8 bases between them. The CDR3 spells CASSVGATNEKLFF. In nucleotides, the CDR3 is TGTGCCAGCAGCGTAGGAGCCACCAATGAAAAACTGTTTTTT.

The chain is built from TRBV7-2 and TRBJ2-7, with D hard to call. CDR1 is SGHTA and CDR2 is FQGNSA in the germline V gene. V gave up 5 bases and J gave up 5 bases, with 22 bases separating them. The CDR3 spans 16 residues. The CDR3 nucleotides read TGTGCCAGCAGCCCACCTTGGCGACGTCCCTACGACGAGCAGTACTTC. Its translation: CASSPPWRRPYDEQYF.

The rearrangement uses TRBV5-6 and TRBJ2-7; TRBD1 aligns across 9 bases. Trimming removed 3 bases from V and 7 bases from J; junction bases left unmatched: 5. The CDR3 loop spans 13 amino acids. CDR1 is SGHDT, CDR2 YYEEEE, per germline. The CDR3 region has the DNA TGTGCCAGCAGCTCCGGGACAGGGAGGGAGCAGTACTTC. This gives the protein CASSSGTGREQYF.

This sequence joins TRBV2 and TRBJ2-3; 9 bases line up with TRBD2. This CDR3 comprises 15 residues. Germline CDR1 reads SNHLY; CDR2 reads FYNNEI. J was trimmed by 1 base and V by 4 bases; bases with no gene match: 3. The CDR3 here is CASSGTSVGTDTQYF. In DNA, the CDR3 is TGTGCCAGCAGTGGGACTAGCGTCGGCACAGATACGCAGTATTTT.